This TCR beta chain was identified during a study of blood T cell repertoires in COVID-19. The CDR3 is 14 residues long. The germline V and J ends were trimmed by 3 bases and 0 bases, with 8 bases remaining between them. The germline gives CDR1 SNHLY, CDR2 FYNNEI. Authors' methods: Amplified reference gene primers provided the basis for estimating nucleated cell counts. The assay was immunoSEQ multiplex PCR, and TCRdb's table has in-frame clones only and misses some. V and J calls and clone size are as listed in that table; D and trimming were resolved from the DNA. The repertoire consists of some 210,000 clones, with 80% occurring once and the leading ten covering about 4.3%. Participants were aged about 18 to 95 years, lived in roughly 25 US areas, and enrolled virtually.

The sequence came from a young man with acute COVID-19. Specimen: PBMCs or T cells enriched from blood (not recorded which). The chain uses TRBV2 and TRBJ1-1; no reliable D call. The CDR3 bases are TGTGCCAGCAGTGAGAAAGCCATGAACACTGAAGCTTTCTTT. Encoded protein: CASSEKAMNTEAFF.